A single sample gave rise to the 13 T cell receptor beta chains below, sequenced in a study of blood T cells in healthy people across ages. Sample-barcoded 5' priming and a J-beta primer mix drove a second PCR of 7 to 11 cycles. TCRdb independently ran MiXCR on the 5' RACE reads; one entry per CDR3 protein. The sample shows fewer than 2,000,000 distinct CDR3 sequences, 35% to 50% of them seen only once. Sequenced input: blood. The receptors derive from a human donor in good health.

This clonotype was counted a few times. The chain combines TRBV20-1 with TRBJ2-5; no definite D call. The V end lost 5 bases, the J end lost 3 bases, and 16 bases lay between the germline ends. Germline CDR1 DFQATT, CDR2 SNEGSKA (reference sequence). The CDR3 contains 14 residues. The CDR3 spells CSAQRDGGKETQYF. CDR3 coding DNA: TGCAGTGCTCAGAGAGACGGCGGAAAAGAGACCCAGTACTTC.

There are many counts of this clonotype. This chain connects TRBV7-9 to TRBJ1-1; D is ambiguous. The CDR3 consists of 13 residues. The V and J ends lost 0 bases and 5 bases respectively, with 7 bases between them. Germline CDR1 SEHNR, CDR2 FQNEAQ (reference sequence). The CDR3 reads CASSLAEGTEAFF. The CDR3 DNA reads as TGTGCCAGCAGCTTAGCGGAAGGGACTGAAGCTTTCTTT.

J is TRBJ2-3 and V is TRBV7-3; D not resolved. Germline V CDR1 and CDR2: SGHTA, FQGTGA. The CDR3 runs 15 residues. The germline V and J ends were trimmed by 2 bases and 2 bases, with 11 bases remaining between them. CDR3 sequence: CASSLDSSHTDTQYF. In DNA, the CDR3 is TGTGCCAGCAGCTTAGATTCCAGTCACACAGATACGCAGTATTTT.

This clonotype appeared a few times. The chain is built from TRBV7-2 and TRBJ2-1; D is unresolved. Germline V lookup: CDR1 SGHTA, CDR2 FQGNSA. V lost 1 base and J 7 bases, leaving 14 bases between the germline ends. The CDR3 has 15 residues. Here the CDR3 DNA reads TGTGCCAGCAGCTTAGTCACCTCAATTCCTAATGAGCAGTTCTTC. Its protein is CASSLVTSIPNEQFF.

This clonotype was counted a few times. The V gene is TRBV12-3 or TRBV12-4, the J gene TRBJ2-4; D is possibly TRBD1 (6 bases). V lost 1 base to trimming and J lost 5 bases, with 9 bases between them. The CDR3 length is 14 residues. CDR3 region: CASSLEGVENIQYF. The CDR3 DNA reads TGTGCCAGCAGTTTAGAGGGGGTTGAAAACATTCAGTACTTC.

V and J are TRBV4-1 and TRBJ2-1; tentative D call: TRBD2 (6 bases). The CDR3 sequence is 16 residues long. Germline V gene lookup returns CDR1 MGHRA and CDR2 YSYEKL. Trimming stripped 5 bases from V and 5 bases from J, with 19 bases between. The CDR3 DNA reads as TGCGCCAGCAGCAACCCGGGACGGGGACTCCACAATGAGCAGTTCTTC. Translating it yields CASSNPGRGLHNEQFF.

This clonotype was detected a few times. One junction end disagrees with the germline gene, perhaps due to a read error. This chain uses TRBV10-3 with TRBJ1-1; D is ambiguous. The CDR3 has 12 amino acids. CDR1 is ENHRY, CDR2 SYGVKD, per germline. Here the CDR3 DNA reads TGTGCCATCAGTGCTCAGAACGCTGAAGCTTTCTTT. This translates into CAISAQNAEAFF.

This clonotype was detected only a few times. V is TRBV4-3 and J is TRBJ2-7, with 9 bases that match TRBD1. The junction had 6 bases not matched to a gene; V was cut back by 0 bases and J by 3 bases. This CDR3 has 16 amino acids. Germline CDR1 and CDR2: LGHNA and YSLEER. The CDR3 DNA reads as TGCGCCAGCAGCCAAGATCATTGGACAGGGGTCTACGAGCAGTACTTC. It translates to CASSQDHWTGVYEQYF.

This clonotype was counted a few times. The chain uses TRBV4-1 and TRBJ2-7; D may correspond to TRBD1 or TRBD2 (6 bases each). The CDR3 covers 16 residues. V dropped 0 bases and J dropped 1 base, with 13 bases sitting between them. The germline CDR1 and CDR2 sequences are MGHRA and YSYEKL. CDR3 sequence reads: CASSQEGGGGSYEQYF. The CDR3 DNA follows: TGCGCCAGCAGCCAAGAAGGGGGTGGAGGGTCCTACGAGCAGTACTTC.

With regard to this clonotype: The junction differs from germline at one of its ends, possibly a read error. The rearrangement links TRBV7-9 to TRBJ2-7; D remains ambiguous. The CDR3 is 15 residues long. Germline-derived CDR1 and CDR2 are SEHNR and FQNEAQ (reference sequence). The CDR3 spells CASSQEWKGNYEQDF. As DNA, the CDR3 is TGTGCCAGCAGCCAGGAGTGGAAAGGAAACTACGAGCAGGACTTC.

A few counts support this clonotype. V and J are TRBV7-6 and TRBJ2-3; 7 positions match TRBD2. After removal of 2 bases from V and 0 bases from J, the junction contained 11 bases not matched to a gene. The germline CDR1 and CDR2 sequences are SGHVS and FNYEAQ. This CDR3 has 18 residues. The DNA for the CDR3 is TGTGCCAGCAGCTTAAACGGACCGAGCGGGGTTAGCACAGATACGCAGTATTTT. Amino acids: CASSLNGPSGVSTDTQYF.

The chain carries TRBV6-1 and TRBJ2-7; 7 nucleotides agree with TRBD2. V dropped 7 bases and J dropped 4; count of bases not matched to a gene: 13. CDR3 length equals 15 residues. The germline gives CDR1 MNHNS, CDR2 SASEGT. DNA of the CDR3: TGTGCCAGCACCCCCGAGGGGACTAAACTATACGAGCAGTACTTC. It yields the protein CASTPEGTKLYEQYF.

A note on this clonotype: One end of the junction varies from germline; a read error may be responsible. This chain connects TRBV5-1 to TRBJ1-5; no definite D call. CDR1 is SGHRS, CDR2 YFSETQ, per germline. This CDR3 has 13 residues. The CDR3 region has the DNA TGCGCCAGCAACTTGAACCTCAATCAGCCCCAGCATTTT. Translating it yields CASNLNLNQPQHF.